The following is a TCR beta chain sequence with its context. Its cognate antigen is unknown. Time point noted: sample taken at primary tumor resection. Unsorted samples of tumor, nontumor lung or frozen PBMC had their whole RNA sequenced. The sample originates from a study of spatial heterogeneity in lung cancer. General observations from the study: Ubiquitous expanded tumor TCRs surfaced in blood more at resection than they did at follow-up.

TCRdb recomputed calls from the 5' RACE reads with MiXCR, one row per CDR3 protein. The repertoire has about 4,800 distinct CDR3 sequences, over 25% of them found once; the top ten carry about 43%. The specimen was PBMCs, collected at surgery. The sequence was obtained from a male donor with early-stage non-small cell lung cancer.

DNA for the CDR3: TGTGCCAGCAAGGGCTTACGGACAGATACGCAGTATTTT. Translated: CASKGLRTDTQYF. The V call is TRBV7-6, the J call TRBJ2-3, with no clear D. The CDR3 is 13 amino acids. V dropped 7 bases and J dropped 3 bases, with 11 bases sitting between them. CDR1 is SGHVS, CDR2 FNYEAQ, per germline. Full variable domain (missing parts from reference TRBV7-6 and TRBJ2-3): GAGVSQSPRYKVTKRGQDVALRCDPISGHVSLYWYRQALGQGPEFLTYFNYEAQQDKSGLPNDRFSAERPEGSISTLTIQRTEQRDSAMYRCASKGLRTDTQYFGPGTRLTVL.